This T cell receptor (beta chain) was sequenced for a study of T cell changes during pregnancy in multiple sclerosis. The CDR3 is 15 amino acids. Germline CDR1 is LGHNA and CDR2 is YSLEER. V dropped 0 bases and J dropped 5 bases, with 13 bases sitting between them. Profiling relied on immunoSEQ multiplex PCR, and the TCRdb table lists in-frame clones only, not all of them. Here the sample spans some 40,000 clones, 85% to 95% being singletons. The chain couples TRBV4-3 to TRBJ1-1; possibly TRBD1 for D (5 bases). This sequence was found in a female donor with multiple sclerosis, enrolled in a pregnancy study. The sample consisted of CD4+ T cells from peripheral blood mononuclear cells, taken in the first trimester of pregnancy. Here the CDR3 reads CASSQEAKGLTEAFF. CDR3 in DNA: TGCGCCAGCAGCCAAGAAGCAAAGGGGTTGACTGAAGCTTTCTTT.